This T cell receptor beta chain came from a study of shared clonotypes between healthy human individuals. The wider study: The cohort comprised a couple of women and a few men. Their ages spanned 18 to 49 years. CD4 naive and CD4 memory each took three plates per donor, while CD8 naive took two and CD8 memory one. Study-level findings and limits: Larger estimated richness was generally seen in naive subsets than in memory subsets.

Terminally differentiated effector memory CD45RA+ cells were excluded by CCR7 positive selection of CD45RO-negative cells. Donors comprised only Caucasian adults living in Nashville, Tennessee. TCRdb's copy holds only in-frame clones and misses some; the assay was immunoSEQ multiplex PCR. Among around 2,000,000 clones listed, about 94% were seen once. This clone has only one observation. Its antigen is unknown. V was pared by 4 bases and J by 5 bases, with 14 bases of the junction left unmatched. The germline gives CDR1 SGHRS, CDR2 YFSETQ. The CDR3 sequence is 17 residues long. This chain links TRBV5-1 with TRBJ2-3; 9 bases align to TRBD2. The sequence came from a young man in good health. Sequenced sample: naive CD8+ T cells sorted from blood. This CDR3 reads CASSLLVGGGDRDTQYF. The CDR3 coding sequence is TGCGCCAGCAGCCTGTTAGTTGGCGGGGGGGACCGAGATACGCAGTATTTT.